These 14 T cell receptor beta chains share one sample of origin, sequenced in a study of T cell responses to AZD1222 COVID-19 vaccine. TCRdb's table, derived via immunoSEQ multiplex PCR, lists solely in-frame clones and lacks some. The table includes more than 110,000 clones, over 90% detected once. This material consisted of peripheral blood, taken 28 days after the second AZD1222 dose. These TCRs come from an adult who received the AZD1222 COVID-19 vaccine.

V gene TRBV19 combines with J gene TRBJ2-1, with D possibly matching TRBD1 (6 bases). With 6 bases removed from V and 2 bases from J, the gap between germline ends came to 11 bases. From germline, CDR1 is LNHDA and CDR2 SQIVND (reference sequence). CDR3 length: 14 residues. Here the CDR3 reads CASSRGQPYNEQFF. The CDR3 DNA reads as TGTGCCAGTAGCAGAGGACAGCCCTACAATGAGCAGTTCTTC.

The chain joins TRBV6-6 to TRBJ1-4; D unresolved. This CDR3 is 14 amino acids long. Germline CDR1 reads MNHNY; CDR2 reads SVGAGI (reference sequence). The germline V and J ends were trimmed by 3 bases and 8 bases, with 13 bases remaining between them. CDR3 in DNA: TGTGCCAGCAGTTATGTTCCTTCTGGGGAAAAACTGTTTTTT. This encodes CASSYVPSGEKLFF.

V is TRBV5-4 and J is TRBJ2-1; perhaps TRBD2 as D (5 bases). This CDR3 spans 15 amino acids. Between the trimmed V and J ends, which lost 7 bases and 0 bases, there was a span of 14 bases. CDR1 SGHNT and CDR2 YYREEE come from the germline V gene (reference sequence). The CDR3 region has the DNA TGTGCCAGCCGAAACCGGGAAACCTCCTACAATGAGCAGTTCTTC. Its translation is CASRNRETSYNEQFF.

The V call is TRBV7-8, the J call TRBJ1-5; D is unresolved. Germline V gene data show CDR1 as SGHVS and CDR2 as FQNEAQ. The germline V and J ends were trimmed by 1 base and 7 bases, with 5 bases remaining between them. The CDR3 consists of 12 residues. The CDR3 nucleotides are TGTGCCAGCAGCTTAGACAGCCAGCCCCAGCATTTT. It specifies CASSLDSQPQHF. Filled out from reference TRBV7-8 and TRBJ1-5, the complete variable domain reads GAGVSQSPRYKVAKRGQDVALRCDPISGHVSLFWYQQALGQGPEFLTYFQNEAQLDKSGLPSDRFFAERPEGSVSTLKIQRTQQEDSAVYLCASSLDSQPQHFGDGTRLSIL.

A note on this clone: The sample carries other DNA sequences with the same CDR3. V is TRBV19 and J is TRBJ1-2; 7 bases match TRBD1. The V gene's germline CDR1 is LNHDA and CDR2 SQIVND (reference sequence). The CDR3 length is 14 residues. Trimming cost V 3 bases and J 0 bases; bases outside gene matches: 1. The CDR3 sequence is CASSITGANYGYTF. DNA for the CDR3: TGTGCCAGTAGTATTACAGGGGCTAACTATGGCTACACCTTC.

The J gene is TRBJ2-2, the V gene TRBV2; D is unclear. V was pared by 4 bases and J by 4 bases, with 7 bases between. In germline, CDR1 is SNHLY, CDR2 FYNNEI. The CDR3 is 13 residues long. As DNA, the CDR3 is TGTGCCAGCAGTGTTTCTAGCACCGGGGAGCTGTTTTTT. Its protein product is CASSVSSTGELFF.

This chain connects TRBV27 to TRBJ2-3; D ambiguous. Germline CDR1 is MNHEY and CDR2 is SMNVEV (reference sequence). The length of the CDR3 is 13 residues. V lost 3 bases and J 0 bases, leaving 4 bases between the germline ends. CDR3 sequence: CASSFYSTDTQYF. CDR3 bases: TGTGCCAGCAGTTTTTACAGCACAGATACGCAGTATTTT.

This clone was seen once. The chain is built from TRBV2 and TRBJ1-6, with 10 bases identical to TRBD1. J was trimmed by 7 bases and V by 6 bases; bases with no gene match: 6. CDR3 size: 15 residues. The germline gives CDR1 SNHLY, CDR2 FYNNEI. CDR3 in amino acids: CASRKGQGKNSPLHF. The CDR3 region has the DNA TGTGCCAGCAGAAAGGGACAGGGGAAGAATTCACCCCTCCACTTT. The full variable domain, completed using reference TRBV2 and TRBJ1-6, is EPEVTQTPSHQVTQMGQEVILRCVPISNHLYFYWYRQILGQKVEFLVSFYNNEISEKSEIFDDQFSVERPDGSNFTLKIRSTKLEDSAMYFCASRKGQGKNSPLHFGNGTRLTVT.

J is TRBJ2-1 and V is TRBV28, with D unresolved. This CDR3 spans 13 amino acids. Germline V gene sequence: CDR1 MDHEN, CDR2 SYDVKM. The ends were cut back, 6 bases at V and 8 bases at J, with 14 bases in the middle. The CDR3 region is CASRPTTGHEQFF. The CDR3 DNA reads as TGTGCCAGCAGACCAACTACCGGCCATGAGCAGTTCTTC.

The chain has TRBV18 and TRBJ2-1; TRBD1 agrees at 9 bases. Germline lookup yields CDR1 KGHSH and CDR2 LQKENI. V was clipped by 2 bases and J by 7 bases; unmatched bases: 3. The CDR3 consists of 14 residues. The CDR3 region is CASSPGQGMNEQFF. The CDR3 coding sequence is TGTGCCAGCTCACCAGGACAGGGGATGAATGAGCAGTTCTTC.

The rearrangement uses TRBV30 and TRBJ1-6, with a tentative D call TRBD1 (6 bases). The CDR3 is made up of 16 amino acids. Per germline, CDR1 GTSNPN and CDR2 SVGIG (reference sequence). The ends were cut back, 4 bases at V and 6 bases at J, with 19 bases in the middle. CDR3 in amino acids: CAWTVGAGVFNSPLHF. The CDR3 region has the DNA TGTGCCTGGACTGTAGGGGCAGGGGTGTTTAATTCACCCCTCCACTTT.

The chain uses TRBV28 and TRBJ1-2; no clear D. There are 13 residues in the CDR3. Trimming took 2 bases from V and 4 from J, leaving 8 bases between them. The germline V gene encodes CDR1 MDHEN and CDR2 SYDVKM. The CDR3 here is CASSLRWVYGYTF. The CDR3, as DNA: TGTGCCAGCAGTTTACGATGGGTCTATGGCTACACCTTC.

V gene TRBV27 combines with J gene TRBJ1-2, with D perhaps matching TRBD1 (5 bases). CDR3 length: 15 amino acids. V lost 5 bases to trimming and J lost 5 bases, with 18 bases between them. The germline gives CDR1 MNHEY, CDR2 SMNVEV (reference sequence). This CDR3 reads CASSPLPDSFYGYTF. The CDR3 DNA reads as TGTGCCAGCAGTCCATTACCCGACAGCTTTTATGGCTACACCTTC.

This clone was recorded many times. V and J are TRBV30 and TRBJ1-5; TRBD1 matches at 8 bases. This CDR3 is built from 14 residues. CDR1 and CDR2 from the germline V gene are GTSNPN and SVGIG (reference sequence). The V gene end was trimmed by 1 base and the J gene end by 5 bases; junction bases not matched to a gene: 4. The CDR3 sequence is CAWSGGQGYQPQHF. DNA of the CDR3: TGTGCCTGGAGTGGAGGACAGGGTTATCAGCCCCAGCATTTT.